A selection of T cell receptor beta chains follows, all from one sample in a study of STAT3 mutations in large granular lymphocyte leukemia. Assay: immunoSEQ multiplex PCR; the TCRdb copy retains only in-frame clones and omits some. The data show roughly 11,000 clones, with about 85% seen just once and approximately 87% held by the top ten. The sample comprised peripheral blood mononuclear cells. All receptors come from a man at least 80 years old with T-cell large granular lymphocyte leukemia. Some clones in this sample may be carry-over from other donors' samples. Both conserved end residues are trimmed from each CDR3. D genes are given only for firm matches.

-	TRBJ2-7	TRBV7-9	ASSLGQGVDEQY
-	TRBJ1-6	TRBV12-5	ASAPENNNSPLH
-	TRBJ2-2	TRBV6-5	ASSYGPTGELF
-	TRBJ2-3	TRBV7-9	ASTLSADTQY
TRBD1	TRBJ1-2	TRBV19	ASSSQGVPYGYT
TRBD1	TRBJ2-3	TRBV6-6	ASSSPETGGTDTQY
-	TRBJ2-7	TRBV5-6	ASSLQGYEQY
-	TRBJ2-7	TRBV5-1	ASSLELLRGGEQY
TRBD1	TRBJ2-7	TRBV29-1	SVQAPGQVYEQY
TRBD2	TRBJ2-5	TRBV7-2	ASSLWLADQETQY
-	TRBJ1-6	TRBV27	ASSVVSYNSPLH
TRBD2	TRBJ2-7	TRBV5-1	ASSLDLTSWEQY
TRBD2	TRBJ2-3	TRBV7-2	ASSSRTSGVTRVTQY
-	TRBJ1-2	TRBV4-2	ASSQDPSTGDGYT
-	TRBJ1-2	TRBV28	ASSLAGGWGGYT
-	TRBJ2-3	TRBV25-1	ASSELRGLVTDTQY
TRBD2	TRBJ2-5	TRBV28	ASSSRGRETQY
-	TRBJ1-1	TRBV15	ATSRGAQNTEAF
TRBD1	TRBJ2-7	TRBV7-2	ASSPDRVGTGEQY
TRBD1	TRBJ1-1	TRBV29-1	SGMTGRTEAF
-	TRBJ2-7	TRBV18	ASSPYRDEQY
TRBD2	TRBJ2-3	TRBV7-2	ASSSWAGGRGDTQY
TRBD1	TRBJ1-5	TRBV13	ASSLVAGQGHQPQH
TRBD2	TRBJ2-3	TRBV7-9	ASSWRGADTQY
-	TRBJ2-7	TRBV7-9	ASSQWGAGEQY
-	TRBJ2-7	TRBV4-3	ASSQGLGSSYEQY
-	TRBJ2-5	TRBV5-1	ASSLDSGETQY
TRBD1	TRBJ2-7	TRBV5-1	ASSVVVGTGQGWSYEQY
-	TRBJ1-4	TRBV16	ASSQFVVATNEKLF
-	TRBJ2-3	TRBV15	ATSPRTSTDTQY
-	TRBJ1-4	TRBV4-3	ASSLTGATNEKLF
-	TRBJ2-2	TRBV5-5	ASRRELANGELF
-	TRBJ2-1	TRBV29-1	SVGYNEQF
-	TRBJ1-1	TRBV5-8	ASSHQKGWNTEAF
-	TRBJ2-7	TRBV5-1	ASSSATDSYEQY
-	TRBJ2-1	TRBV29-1	SVGRTEYNEQF
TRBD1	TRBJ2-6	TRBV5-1	ASSLEGGGATGANVLT
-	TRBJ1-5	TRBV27	ASSPTPGVRNQPQH
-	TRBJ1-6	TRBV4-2	ASSHGTWSRNNSPLH
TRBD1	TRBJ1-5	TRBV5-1	ASNLTGNSNQPQH
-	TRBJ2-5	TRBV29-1	SVPVGRETQY
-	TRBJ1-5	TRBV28	ASSFYGNQPQH
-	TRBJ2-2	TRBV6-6	ASSYGAGSGELF
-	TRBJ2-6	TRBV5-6	ASSLEGTGANVLT
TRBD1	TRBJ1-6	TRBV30	AWHTGQYNSPLH
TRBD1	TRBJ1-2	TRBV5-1	ASSTAGQGEDGYT
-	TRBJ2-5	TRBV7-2	ASSLVGLETQY
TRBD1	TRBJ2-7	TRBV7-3	ASSPDPGTGGEQY
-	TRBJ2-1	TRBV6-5	ASSRTDFNPNEQF
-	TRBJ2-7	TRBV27	ASSVGGYEQY